This T cell receptor (beta chain) stems from a study of T-cell memory formation after mild COVID-19. Broader study findings: Prior to infection, memory already included some responding clones, suggesting cross-reactive memory joined.

The CDR3 totals 15 residues. The germline CDR1 and CDR2 sequences are PRHDT and FYEKMQ (reference sequence). J was trimmed by 4 bases and V by 4 bases; bases with no gene match: 7. In its sample, this clonotype was seen a few times. Antigen specificity is unknown. Constant-segment primers served in 5'RACE that generated TCR alpha and TCR beta cDNA libraries bearing sample barcodes and UMIs. TCRdb analysed the 5' RACE reads with MiXCR anew, one entry per CDR3 protein. Of approximately 560,000 distinct CDR3 sequences detected, roughly 17% appear once; the ten largest clones hold about 8.6%. The rearrangement uses TRBV13 and TRBJ2-7; TRBD1 agrees at 10 bases. This receptor was identified in an adult woman who had mild COVID-19 (a few samples of this study predate the infection). Cell type and time point are not known. Sequenced sample: PBMCs or a T cell subset sorted from them (not recorded which). DNA of the CDR3: TGTGCCAGCAGCTCCCGGGGACAGGGGTGGTACGAGCAGTACTTC. As protein: CASSSRGQGWYEQYF.